Listed here are 24 T cell receptor beta chains from one sample, sequenced in a study of blood T cell repertoires in COVID-19. Repertoires were generated with immunoSEQ multiplex PCR, while TCRdb's copy carries only in-frame clones and drops some. The repertoire holds 300,000 to 350,000 clones, with roughly 88% as singletons. Input material: peripheral blood. These receptors were obtained from a woman under 40 with COVID-19, enrolled during active disease.

The chain employs TRBV30 and TRBJ2-7, with no clear D. The germline V gene encodes CDR1 GTSNPN and CDR2 SVGIG (reference sequence). This CDR3 has 14 residues. V lost 3 bases and J lost 4, with 16 bases in between. DNA for the CDR3: TGTGCCTGGAGCCCGGGTGATATTCTATACGAGCAGTACTTC. The encoded protein is CAWSPGDILYEQYF.

The rearrangement uses TRBV5-1 and TRBJ2-1, with a weak D call TRBD1 (8 bases). V dropped 2 bases and J dropped 7 bases, with 22 bases sitting between them. Per germline, CDR1 SGHRS and CDR2 YFSETQ. This CDR3 spans 17 amino acids. CDR3 sequence reads: CASSFGGGQGAHNEQFF. CDR3 DNA sequence: TGCGCCAGCAGCTTTGGGGGAGGGCAGGGGGCGCATAATGAGCAGTTCTTC.

This clone occurred once. This chain joins TRBV28 and TRBJ1-2, with TRBD1 matching 8 bases. Germline CDR1 MDHEN, CDR2 SYDVKM. The junction had 8 bases not matched to a gene; V was cut back by 4 bases and J by 4 bases. The CDR3 is 15 residues long. Here the CDR3 reads CASSSGQGRLYGYTF. DNA of the CDR3: TGTGCCAGCAGTTCTGGACAGGGTAGACTCTATGGCTACACCTTC.

The chain links TRBV4-1 to TRBJ2-2; 14 bases fit TRBD2. The V segment lost 0 bases and the J segment 0 bases; nucleotides outside the gene matches: 3. CDR3 size: 19 residues. CDR1 MGHRA and CDR2 YSYEKL come from the germline V gene. CDR3 residues: CASSQESTSGRANTGELFF. In DNA, the CDR3 is TGCGCCAGCAGCCAAGAATCGACTAGCGGGAGGGCGAACACCGGGGAGCTGTTTTTT.

The rearrangement links TRBV19 to TRBJ2-4, with 10 bases aligning to TRBD1. Germline-derived CDR1 and CDR2 are LNHDA and SQIVND (reference sequence). J lost 4 bases, V lost 3 bases, and 6 bases had no gene match. This CDR3 has 16 residues. The chain's CDR3 is CASSMGTGANKNIQYF. The CDR3 DNA follows: TGTGCCAGTAGTATGGGGACAGGGGCGAATAAAAACATTCAGTACTTC.

The chain uses TRBV5-1 and TRBJ2-1, with D possibly TRBD1 on 6 matching bases. This CDR3 is built from 17 residues. Deletions cut 0 bases from V and 1 base from J, with 14 bases between. Germline V gene data show CDR1 as SGHRS and CDR2 as YFSETQ. The CDR3 sequence is CASSLGGGSISYNEQFF. The CDR3 nucleotides read TGCGCCAGCAGCTTGGGTGGGGGCTCAATATCCTACAATGAGCAGTTCTTC.

The chain has TRBV2 and TRBJ2-7, with 8 nucleotides matching TRBD2. Germline assignment: CDR1 SNHLY and CDR2 FYNNEI. The CDR3 extends over 13 amino acids. J gave up 4 bases and V 8 bases, and 7 bases lay outside the gene matches. The CDR3 DNA is TGTGCCAGCGGGGCCGGGACTAGGTACGAGCAGTACTTC. This encodes CASGAGTRYEQYF.

CDR3 loop: CASSLRGGGYNEQFF. The CDR3, as DNA: TGTGCCAGCAGTCTAAGGGGGGGCGGGTATAATGAGCAGTTCTTC. This chain joins TRBV6-5 and TRBJ2-1, with a tentative D call TRBD2 (7 bases). CDR3 length: 15 residues. Trimming took off 5 bases at V and 7 bases at J, with 18 bases between the two ends. The germline gives CDR1 MNHEY, CDR2 SVGAGI.

The chain links TRBV7-2 to TRBJ1-2, with no clear D. CDR3 size: 13 residues. Between the trimmed V and J ends, which lost 4 bases and 7 bases, there was a span of 13 bases. Germline V gives CDR1 SGHTA, CDR2 FQGNSA. For the CDR3, the DNA is TGTGCCAGCAGCTCGCGGAACGATGTTGGCTACACCTTC. Encoded protein: CASSSRNDVGYTF. The entire variable domain, with the rest obtained from reference TRBV7-2 and TRBJ1-2, is as follows: GAGVSQSPSNKVTEKGKDVELRCDPISGHTALYWYRQSLGQGLEFLIYFQGNSAPDKSGLPSDRFSAERTGGSVSTLTIQRTQQEDSAVYLCASSSRNDVGYTFGSGTRLTVV.

The J gene is TRBJ2-6, the V gene TRBV19, with 8 bases that match TRBD1. The length of the CDR3 is 19 residues. Germline-derived CDR1 and CDR2 are LNHDA and SQIVND (reference sequence). V was clipped by 2 bases and J by 0 bases; unmatched bases: 9. The CDR3 DNA reads as TGTGCCAGTAGTATACTTCCCGGGACAGGAAACTCTGGGGCCAACGTCCTGACTTTC. Translated: CASSILPGTGNSGANVLTF.

This clone was detected only a few times. DNA of the CDR3: TGTGCCGGGGTCACCGGGAATAGGCTATTAGGAGATGAAAAACTGTTTTTT. Protein product: CAGVTGNRLLGDEKLFF. The rearrangement uses TRBV19 and TRBJ1-4; no firm D call. Trimming took 11 bases from V and 6 from J, leaving 28 bases between them. Germline V lookup: CDR1 LNHDA, CDR2 SQIVND (reference sequence). The CDR3 loop spans 17 amino acids.

The chain is built from TRBV11-2 and TRBJ2-7; 11 nucleotides agree with TRBD2. Trimming at V came to 5 bases and at J to 3 bases, leaving 6 bases not matched to a gene. The CDR3 contains 15 residues. Per germline, CDR1 SGHAT and CDR2 FQNNGV. The DNA for the CDR3 is TGTGCCAGCAGCACCACTAGCGGGAGTGGCTACGAGCAGTACTTC. It is translated as CASSTTSGSGYEQYF.

The CDR3 nucleotides read TGTGCCAGCAGCCAAGGATCACCACAGGGCAGGTCCTACGAGCAGTACTTC. This translates into CASSQGSPQGRSYEQYF. The chain combines TRBV14 with TRBJ2-7; possible D gene TRBD1, 6 bases. Per the germline V gene, CDR1 is SGHDN and CDR2 is FVKESK. V shed 1 base and J shed 1 base, with 17 bases lying between them. The CDR3 sequence is 17 residues long.

J is TRBJ2-4 and V is TRBV28, with D perhaps matching TRBD1 (5 bases). The CDR3 consists of 14 residues. Germline V CDR1 and CDR2: MDHEN, SYDVKM. Trimming took off 3 bases at V and 2 bases at J, with 8 bases between the two ends. The DNA of the CDR3 is TGTGCCAGCAGTTTCCAGGGAACCAAAAACATTCAGTACTTC. Its protein is CASSFQGTKNIQYF.

J is TRBJ1-4 and V is TRBV19, with TRBD1 as a possible D gene (5 bases). V was trimmed by 6 bases and J by 0 bases, leaving 20 bases between them. Germline V gene lookup returns CDR1 LNHDA and CDR2 SQIVND (reference sequence). The CDR3 length is 18 residues. The chain's CDR3 is CASRGRTRYSTTNEKLFF. The DNA for the CDR3 is TGTGCCAGTAGAGGCCGGACACGCTACTCTACAACTAATGAAAAACTGTTTTTT.

V is TRBV10-2 and J is TRBJ1-1, with a possible D match to TRBD1 (5 bases). CDR3 size: 12 residues. Germline V lookup: CDR1 WSHSY, CDR2 SAAADI. The V gene lost 4 bases and the J gene lost 6 bases, with 9 bases spanning the gap. The CDR3 sequence: CASSGGNSEAFF. In DNA, the CDR3 is TGCGCCAGCAGTGGGGGCAACTCTGAAGCTTTCTTT.

The chain couples TRBV4-2 to TRBJ1-6; D possibly corresponds to TRBD1 (5 bases). The V gene lost 0 bases and the J gene lost 6 bases, with 9 bases spanning the gap. Germline V CDR1 and CDR2: LGHNA, YNFKEQ. This CDR3 has 15 residues. Here the CDR3 DNA reads TGTGCCAGCAGCCAAGAGACGGGGGGTAATTCACCCCTCCACTTT. This codes for CASSQETGGNSPLHF.

The V gene is TRBV14, the J gene TRBJ2-5; the match to TRBD2 covers 15 bases. The CDR3 is made up of 16 amino acids. With 5 bases clipped from V and 3 bases from J, the junction kept 4 bases outside the gene matches. CDR1 and CDR2 from the germline V gene are SGHDN and FVKESK. CDR3 sequence reads: CASSLGLAGGEETQYF. Written as DNA, the CDR3 is TGTGCCAGCAGCTTGGGACTAGCGGGAGGCGAAGAGACCCAGTACTTC.

The rearrangement joins TRBV2 to TRBJ1-2; D is perhaps TRBD1 (5 bases). V was clipped by 7 bases and J by 2 bases, with 11 bases between them. The germline gives CDR1 SNHLY, CDR2 FYNNEI. The CDR3 runs to 13 residues. The CDR3 region is CASTLNRNYGYTF. CDR3 nucleotide sequence: TGTGCCAGCACTTTGAACAGGAACTATGGCTACACCTTC.

The genes are TRBV19 and TRBJ2-5; D is perhaps TRBD1 (6 bases). V lost 1 base to trimming and J lost 2 bases, with 8 bases between them. This CDR3 region has 14 residues. CDR1 and CDR2 from the germline V gene are LNHDA and SQIVND (reference sequence). The CDR3: CASSIVGAQETQYF. Written as DNA, the CDR3 is TGTGCCAGTAGTATAGTGGGGGCTCAAGAGACCCAGTACTTC.

The V call is TRBV18, the J call TRBJ1-2; 10 nucleotides align to TRBD1. J gave up 5 bases and V 6 bases, and 6 bases lay outside the gene matches. CDR1 and CDR2 (germline): KGHSH, LQKENI. There are 14 residues in the CDR3. In DNA form, the CDR3 reads TGTGCCAGCTCGGTCGGGACAGGGGCGTATGGCTACACCTTC. This translates into CASSVGTGAYGYTF.

The chain carries TRBV6-1 and TRBJ1-1; 7 bases fit TRBD1. CDR1 and CDR2 (germline): MNHNS, SASEGT. The CDR3 contains 13 residues. Unmatched junction bases numbered 8, after V lost 3 bases and J lost 10 bases. This chain's CDR3 is CASSDRQGLRAFF. The CDR3 region has the DNA TGTGCCAGCAGTGATCGACAGGGCCTACGAGCTTTCTTT.

V usage is TRBV18 and J usage is TRBJ2-2; the D is unclear. V was pared by 3 bases and J by 6 bases, with 8 bases between. The CDR3 is 13 amino acids. Germline assignment: CDR1 KGHSH and CDR2 LQKENI. The DNA for the CDR3 is TGTGCCAGCTCACCGCAGACTTCCGGGGAGCTGTTTTTT. Translating it yields CASSPQTSGELFF.

The chain couples TRBV6-5 to TRBJ1-1; the D is unclear. Germline V CDR1 and CDR2: MNHEY, SVGAGI. Trimming pared 7 bases from V and 0 bases from J, leaving 9 bases between. The CDR3 spans 13 residues. The CDR3 spells CASTFNLNTEAFF. The CDR3 nucleotides are TGTGCCAGCACCTTCAACTTGAACACTGAAGCTTTCTTT.